This TCR beta chain was sequenced during a study of blood T cell repertoires in COVID-19. The CDR3 sequence is 16 residues long. The germline V gene encodes CDR1 SEHNR and CDR2 FQNEAQ (reference sequence). Trimming took 1 base from V and 7 from J, leaving 17 bases between them. This clone was picked up a small number of times. TCRdb keeps only in-frame clones here, not all; method: immunoSEQ multiplex PCR. The table lists about 230,000 clones, around four fifths of them singletons, with 2.5% to 3% in the top ten. The sequence was obtained from a woman in her seventies with active or convalescent COVID-19. Sequenced sample: peripheral blood. The chain links TRBV7-9 to TRBJ1-5, with D hard to call. The DNA of the CDR3 is TGTGCCAGCAGCTTAGGGGCCCAGGCCGCGGGGCAGCCCCAGCATTTT. It codes for CASSLGAQAAGQPQHF. The full variable domain, in which reference TRBV7-9 and TRBJ1-5 provide the parts outside the CDR3, is DTGVSQNPRHKITKRGQNVTFRCDPISEHNRLYWYRQTLGQGPEFLTYFQNEAQLEKSRLLSDRFSAERPKGSFSTLEIQRTEQGDSAMYLCASSLGAQAAGQPQHFGDGTRLSIL.